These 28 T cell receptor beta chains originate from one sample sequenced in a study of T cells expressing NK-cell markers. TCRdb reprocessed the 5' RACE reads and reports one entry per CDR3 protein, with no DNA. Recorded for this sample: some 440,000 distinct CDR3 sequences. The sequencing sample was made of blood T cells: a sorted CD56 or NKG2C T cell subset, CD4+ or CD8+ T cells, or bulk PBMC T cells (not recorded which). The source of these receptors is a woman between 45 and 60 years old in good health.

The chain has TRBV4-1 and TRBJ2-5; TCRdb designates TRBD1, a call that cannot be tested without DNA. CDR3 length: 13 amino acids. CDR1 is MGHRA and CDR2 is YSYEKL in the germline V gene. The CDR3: CASSQDWGGTQYF.

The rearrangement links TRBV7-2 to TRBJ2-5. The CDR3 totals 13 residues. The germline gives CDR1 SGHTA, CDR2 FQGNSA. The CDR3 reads CASSLPQIGTQYF.

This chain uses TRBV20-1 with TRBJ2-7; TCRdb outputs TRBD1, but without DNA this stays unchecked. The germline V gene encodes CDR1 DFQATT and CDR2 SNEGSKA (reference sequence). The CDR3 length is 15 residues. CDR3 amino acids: CSATGDGGPSYEQYF.

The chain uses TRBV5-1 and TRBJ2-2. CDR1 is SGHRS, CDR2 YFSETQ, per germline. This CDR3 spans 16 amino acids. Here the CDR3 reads CASSLYSAANTGELFF.

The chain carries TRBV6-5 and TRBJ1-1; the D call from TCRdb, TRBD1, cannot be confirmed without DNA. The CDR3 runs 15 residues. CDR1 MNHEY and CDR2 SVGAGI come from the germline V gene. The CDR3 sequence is CASSTQGALNTEAFF.

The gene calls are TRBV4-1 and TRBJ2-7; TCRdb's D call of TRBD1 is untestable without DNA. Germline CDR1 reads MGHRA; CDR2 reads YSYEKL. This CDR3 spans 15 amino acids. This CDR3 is CASSRPGQGENEQYF.

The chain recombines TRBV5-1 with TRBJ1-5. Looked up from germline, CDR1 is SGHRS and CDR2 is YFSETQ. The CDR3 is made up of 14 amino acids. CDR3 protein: CASSLIGVGQPQHF.

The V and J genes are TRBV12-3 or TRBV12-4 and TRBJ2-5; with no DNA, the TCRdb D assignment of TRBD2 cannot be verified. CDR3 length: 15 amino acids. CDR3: CASMQGAGVGETQYF.

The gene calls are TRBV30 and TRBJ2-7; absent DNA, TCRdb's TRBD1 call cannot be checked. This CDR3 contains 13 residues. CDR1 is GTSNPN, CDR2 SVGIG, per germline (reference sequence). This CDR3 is CAWSVGQTGEQYF.

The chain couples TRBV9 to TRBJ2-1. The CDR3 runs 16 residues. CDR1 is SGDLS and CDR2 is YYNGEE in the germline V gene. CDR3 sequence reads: CASSVEPNTQSYEQFF.

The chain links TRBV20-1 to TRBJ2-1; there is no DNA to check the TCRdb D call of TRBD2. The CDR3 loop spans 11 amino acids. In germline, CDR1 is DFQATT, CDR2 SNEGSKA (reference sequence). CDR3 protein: CSASQQRGEFF.

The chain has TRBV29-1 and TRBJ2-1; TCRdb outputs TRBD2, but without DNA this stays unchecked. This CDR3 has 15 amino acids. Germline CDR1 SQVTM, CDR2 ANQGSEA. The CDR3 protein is CSAPSGRGSVNEQFF.

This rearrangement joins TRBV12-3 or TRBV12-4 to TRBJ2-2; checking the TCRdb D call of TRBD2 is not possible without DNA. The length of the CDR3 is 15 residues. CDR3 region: CASSPLAGGTGELFF.

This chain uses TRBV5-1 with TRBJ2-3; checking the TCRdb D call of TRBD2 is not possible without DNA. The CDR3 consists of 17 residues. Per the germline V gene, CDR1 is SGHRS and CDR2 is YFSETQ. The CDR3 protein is CASSLRGSGSPSDTQYF.

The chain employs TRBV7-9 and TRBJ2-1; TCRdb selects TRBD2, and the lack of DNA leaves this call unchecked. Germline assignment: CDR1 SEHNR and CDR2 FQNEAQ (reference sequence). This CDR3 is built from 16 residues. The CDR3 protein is CASSLGSLAERDEQFF.

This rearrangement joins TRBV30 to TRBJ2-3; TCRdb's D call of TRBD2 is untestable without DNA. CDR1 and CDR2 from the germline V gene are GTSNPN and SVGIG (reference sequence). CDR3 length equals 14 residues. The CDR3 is CAWVRLARTDTQYF.

CDR3 in amino acids: CASSPTWAEKLFF. The V and J genes are TRBV11-2 and TRBJ1-4; absent DNA, TCRdb's TRBD1 call cannot be checked. There are 13 residues in the CDR3. Per germline, CDR1 SGHAT and CDR2 FQNNGV. Full variable domain (remainder filled in from reference TRBV11-2 and TRBJ1-4): EAGVAQSPRYKIIEKRQSVAFWCNPISGHATLYWYQQILGQGPKLLIQFQNNGVVDDSQLPKDRFSAERLKGVDSTLKIQPAKLEDSAVYLCASSPTWAEKLFFGSGTQLSVL.

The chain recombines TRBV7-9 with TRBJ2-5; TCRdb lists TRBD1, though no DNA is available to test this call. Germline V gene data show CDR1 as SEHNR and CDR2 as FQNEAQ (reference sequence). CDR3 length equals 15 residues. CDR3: CASNLRGAGQETQYF.

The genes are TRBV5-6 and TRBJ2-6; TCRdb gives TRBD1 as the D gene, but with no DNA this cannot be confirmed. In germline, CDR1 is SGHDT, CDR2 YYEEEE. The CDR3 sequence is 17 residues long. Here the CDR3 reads CASGRDRLSSGANVLTF. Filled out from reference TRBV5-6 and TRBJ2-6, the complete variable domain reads DAGVTQSPTHLIKTRGQQVTLRCSPKSGHDTVSWYQQALGQGPQFIFQYYEEEERQRGNFPDRFSGHQFPNYSSELNVNALLLGDSALYLCASGRDRLSSGANVLTFGAGSRLTVL.

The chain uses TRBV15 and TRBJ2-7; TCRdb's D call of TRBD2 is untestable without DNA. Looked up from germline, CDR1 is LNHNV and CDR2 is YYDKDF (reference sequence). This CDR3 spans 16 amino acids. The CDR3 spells CATSHDSWTSEDEQYF.

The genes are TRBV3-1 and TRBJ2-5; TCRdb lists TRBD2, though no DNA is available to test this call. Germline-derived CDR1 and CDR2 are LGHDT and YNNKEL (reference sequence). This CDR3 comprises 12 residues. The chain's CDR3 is CASSQEGLPPYF.

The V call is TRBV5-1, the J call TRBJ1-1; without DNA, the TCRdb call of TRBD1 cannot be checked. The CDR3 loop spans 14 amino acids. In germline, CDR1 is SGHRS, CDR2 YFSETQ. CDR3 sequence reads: CASSLVDRSFEAFF. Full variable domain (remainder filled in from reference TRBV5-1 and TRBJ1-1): KAGVTQTPRYLIKTRGQQVTLSCSPISGHRSVSWYQQTPGQGLQFLFEYFSETQRNKGNFPGRFSGRQFSNSRSEMNVSTLELGDSALYLCASSLVDRSFEAFFGQGTRLTVV.

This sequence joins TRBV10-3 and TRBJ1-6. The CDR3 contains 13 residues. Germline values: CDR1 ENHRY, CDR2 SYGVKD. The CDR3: CAISVSDNSPLHF.

The chain's CDR3 is CASRVPGQGRAFF. The chain joins TRBV11-2 to TRBJ1-1; TCRdb gives TRBD1 as the D gene, but with no DNA this cannot be confirmed. The CDR3 is 13 residues long. Germline lookup yields CDR1 SGHAT and CDR2 FQNNGV.

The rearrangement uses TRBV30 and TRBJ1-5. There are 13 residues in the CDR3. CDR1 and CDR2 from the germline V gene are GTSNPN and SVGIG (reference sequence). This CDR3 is CASSAGLDQPQHF.

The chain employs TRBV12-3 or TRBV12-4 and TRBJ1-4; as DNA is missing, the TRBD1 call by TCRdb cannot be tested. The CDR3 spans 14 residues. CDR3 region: CASRAGWGNEKLFF.

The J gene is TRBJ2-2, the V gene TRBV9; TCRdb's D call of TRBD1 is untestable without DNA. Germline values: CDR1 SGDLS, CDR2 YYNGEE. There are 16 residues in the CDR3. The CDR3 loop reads CASSPPAGESTGELFF.

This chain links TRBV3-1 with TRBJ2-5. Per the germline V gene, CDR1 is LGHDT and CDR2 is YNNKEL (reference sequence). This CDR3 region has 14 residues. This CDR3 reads CASSQAGTEETQYF.